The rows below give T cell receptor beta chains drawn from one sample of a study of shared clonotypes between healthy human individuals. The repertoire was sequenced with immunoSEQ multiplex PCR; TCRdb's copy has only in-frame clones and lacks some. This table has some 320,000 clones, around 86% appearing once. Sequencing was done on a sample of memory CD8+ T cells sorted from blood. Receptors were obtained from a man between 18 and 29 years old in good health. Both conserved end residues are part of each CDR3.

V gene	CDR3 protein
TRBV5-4	CASSLGVSNEKLFF
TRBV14	CASSPSERDMKETQYF
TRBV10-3	CASLGGGNYGYTF
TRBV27	CASSLKNSGNEQFF
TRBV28	CASSTTGSGELFF
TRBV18	CASSRSGPPNTGELFF
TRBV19	CASSNLARGNTGELFF
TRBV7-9	CASSLALIAGSSYNEQFF
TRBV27	CASSLFLGGLYEQYF
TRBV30	CAWRPGGNTEAFF
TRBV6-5	CASSYSGLGAYEQYF
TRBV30	CAWSVDSSYEQYF
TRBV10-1	CASRAPSRSKKRDEKLFF
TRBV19	CASSIGLGGETQYF
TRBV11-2	CASSPSGEAQETQYF
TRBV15	CATGWGLQETQYF
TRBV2	CASRGILAGVGADTQYF
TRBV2	CASTLAGATGELFF
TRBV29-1	CSVDDSTNYGYTF
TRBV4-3	CASSQEDSGPENIQYF
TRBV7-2	CASSFGGSEAFF
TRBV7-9	CASTFYSTGELFF
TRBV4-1	CASSDTTTGARSYEQYF
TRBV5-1	CASSESRGYNEQFF
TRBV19	CASRLPLRGDSAGELFF
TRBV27	CASRSKLAAGEQYF
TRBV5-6	CASSNGDEQYF
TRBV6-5	CASSSSGGWSYEQYF
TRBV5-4	CASNLGGGSSYEQYF
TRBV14	CASSLLTGTNEQFF
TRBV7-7	CASSLGEGPYVHNEQFF
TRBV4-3	CASSQDLESGYEQYF
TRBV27	CASSSGGSTWATQYF
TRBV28	CASSSVDREVSYNSPLHF
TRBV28	CASSLWTSGQGDTEAFF
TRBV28	CASSLRGLGNQPQHF
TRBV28	CASSYGPLDEQYF
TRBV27	CASSPLRTGRYSNQPQHF
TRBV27	CASGLGVSSNEKLFF
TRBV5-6	CASSLNRLSSYEQYF
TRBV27	CASSSLPPYSNQPQHF
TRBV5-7	CASIEPLDMNTEAFF
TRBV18	CASSPAHRGKETEAFF
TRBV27	CASSLSPGTGVPKLFF
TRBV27	CASSWGMYYEQYF
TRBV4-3	CASSQTGTGATEAFF
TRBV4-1	CASSQQEHYNEQFF
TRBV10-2	CASSVGGNYGYTF
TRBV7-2	CASSLAGFSYEQYF
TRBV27	CASAGLNYEQYF
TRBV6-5	CASSYGGMNQPQHF
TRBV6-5	CASSYRTGSGYTF
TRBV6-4	CASSDWGTENSTDTQYF